These 18 T cell receptor beta chains were sequenced from one sample in a study of blood T cell repertoires in COVID-19. Some clones are missing from TCRdb's copy, which holds only in-frame ones; the method was immunoSEQ multiplex PCR. The table has approximately 260,000 clones, around 83% seen once. The specimen sequenced was peripheral blood. All receptors come from a woman aged 55 to 70 with active or convalescent COVID-19.

This clone was observed a handful of times. The rearrangement links TRBV3-1 (or the pseudogene TRBV3-2) to TRBJ2-4, with D possibly being TRBD2 (6 bases). Trimming took off 0 bases at V and 0 bases at J, with 9 bases between the two ends. The CDR3 totals 16 residues. Per germline, CDR1 LGHDT and CDR2 YNNKEL (reference sequence). The CDR3 sequence: CASSQDTRGAKNIQYF. DNA for the CDR3: TGTGCCAGCAGCCAAGATACGCGGGGAGCCAAAAACATTCAGTACTTC.

The V call is TRBV7-8, the J call TRBJ2-1; 9 positions match TRBD1. Trimming took 5 bases from V and 6 from J; bases not matched to a gene: 5. CDR1 is SGHVS and CDR2 is FQNEAQ in the germline V gene. There are 14 residues in the CDR3. The CDR3 sequence is CASSPGTGFNEQFF. The CDR3 DNA reads as TGTGCCAGCAGCCCCGGGACAGGGTTCAATGAGCAGTTCTTC.

The rearrangement uses TRBV10-3 and TRBJ1-1; no definite D call. V dropped 4 bases and J dropped 4 bases, with 10 bases sitting between them. This CDR3 has 13 residues. The germline gives CDR1 ENHRY, CDR2 SYGVKD. In DNA form, the CDR3 reads TGTGCCATCAGTGTCAATTGGGCCACTGAAGCTTTCTTT. Its translation: CAISVNWATEAFF.

The table lists this clone with a count of one. The chain recombines TRBV23-1 with TRBJ1-3, with D uncertain. TRBV23-1 is annotated as an ORF whose role is uncertain. The ends were cut back, 0 bases at V and 2 bases at J, with 8 bases in the middle. This CDR3 is 15 amino acids long. The CDR3 DNA reads TGCGCCAGCAGTCAATCGTGCGGGCCTGGAAACACCATATATTTT. It codes for CASSQSCGPGNTIYF.

J is TRBJ1-2 and V is TRBV7-2; D unclear. V lost 1 base and J lost 2, with 8 bases in between. CDR3 length equals 14 residues. The germline V gene has CDR1 SGHTA and CDR2 FQGNSA. The CDR3 DNA reads TGTGCCAGCAGCTTAGGGGCCAGGAACTATGGCTACACCTTC. It yields the protein CASSLGARNYGYTF.

The V and J genes are TRBV30 and TRBJ2-3, with 9 bases aligning to TRBD1. With V trimmed by 2 bases and J by 6 bases, 9 bases remained unmatched. Germline CDR1 reads GTSNPN; CDR2 reads SVGIG (reference sequence). The CDR3 totals 15 residues. The CDR3: CAWSYTGGALDTQYF. CDR3 DNA: TGTGCCTGGAGTTATACAGGGGGCGCATTGGATACGCAGTATTTT.

This clone has only one observation. J is TRBJ2-3 and V is TRBV29-1; 16 positions agree with TRBD2. With V trimmed by 5 bases and J by 2 bases, 7 bases remained unmatched. The CDR3 runs 17 residues. Germline assignment: CDR1 SQVTM and CDR2 ANQGSEA. CDR3 in DNA: TGCAGCGTTTCGCCGGGACTAGCGGGGGGGATCACAGATACGCAGTATTTT. Translation gives CSVSPGLAGGITDTQYF.

The chain is built from TRBV5-5 and TRBJ1-2, with 9 nucleotides matching TRBD1. Losses at the gene ends were 4 bases for V and 8 bases for J; bases not matched to a gene: 9. Looked up from germline, CDR1 is SGHKS and CDR2 is YYEKEE (reference sequence). CDR3 size: 14 residues. The CDR3: CASSPGQGSLGYTF. The CDR3 DNA is TGTGCCAGCAGCCCGGGACAGGGTTCCCTCGGCTACACCTTC.

Many counts were recorded for this clone. V is TRBV3-1 (or the pseudogene TRBV3-2) and J is TRBJ1-1; D unresolved. Trimming removed 6 bases at V and 3 bases at J, with 8 bases between. The CDR3 totals 12 residues. Germline loops: CDR1 LGHDT, CDR2 YNNKEL (reference sequence). This CDR3 is CASRTDYTEAFF. The CDR3 DNA reads TGTGCCAGCAGGACGGACTACACTGAAGCTTTCTTT.

The chain uses TRBV5-4 and TRBJ2-7; maybe TRBD1 (8 bases). The CDR3 totals 14 residues. Germline CDR1 reads SGHNT; CDR2 reads YYREEE (reference sequence). The V end was cut by 1 base, the J end by 4 bases, with 12 bases between. The CDR3 reads CASSLTGGGYEQYF. The DNA for the CDR3 is TGTGCCAGCAGCTTGACAGGGGGGGGGTACGAGCAGTACTTC.

The CDR3 sequence is CASSLSTGAVGYGYTF. The CDR3 DNA reads as TGTGCCAGCAGTTTATCGACTGGGGCCGTCGGCTATGGCTACACCTTC. The chain couples TRBV27 to TRBJ1-2, with a tentative D call TRBD1 (5 bases). The CDR3 totals 16 residues. Trimming stripped 0 bases from V and 4 bases from J, with 15 bases between. CDR1 is MNHEY and CDR2 is SMNVEV in the germline V gene (reference sequence).

The J gene is TRBJ1-4, the V gene TRBV9; 7 bases map to TRBD1. This CDR3 spans 15 amino acids. V was clipped by 3 bases and J by 8 bases; unmatched bases: 10. Germline V CDR1 and CDR2: SGDLS, YYNGEE. The CDR3 reads CASSANRGPWEKLFF. In DNA, the CDR3 is TGTGCCAGCAGCGCTAACAGGGGACCTTGGGAAAAACTGTTTTTT.

This sequence joins TRBV12-3 or TRBV12-4 and TRBJ1-6; 7 positions match TRBD1. The CDR3 sequence is 13 residues long. The J segment lost 6 bases and the V segment lost 5 bases, leaving 1 base of the junction unmatched. CDR3 sequence: CASSRQGNSPLHF. The CDR3 nucleotides are TGTGCCAGCAGTCGACAGGGTAATTCACCCCTCCACTTT.

The genes are TRBV27 and TRBJ1-5; 11 bases line up with TRBD1. The CDR3 covers 15 residues. Germline loops: CDR1 MNHEY, CDR2 SMNVEV (reference sequence). V lost 6 bases and J lost 5; bases outside the gene matches: 6. The DNA for the CDR3 is TGTGCCAGCAGGGGACAGGGGGGGGGATATCAGCCCCAGCATTTT. Its protein is CASRGQGGGYQPQHF.

The chain links TRBV7-2 to TRBJ1-1; no reliable D call. V lost 2 bases to trimming and J lost 0 bases, with 4 bases between them. This CDR3 has 13 amino acids. CDR1 and CDR2 (germline): SGHTA, FQGNSA. CDR3 residues: CASSLIMNTEAFF. CDR3 bases: TGTGCCAGCAGCTTAATCATGAACACTGAAGCTTTCTTT.

This clone was found a few times. This chain uses TRBV18 with TRBJ1-4, with 9 bases matching TRBD1. There are 16 residues in the CDR3. The V and J ends lost 3 bases and 6 bases, in that order; junction bases with no gene match: 8. Germline V gives CDR1 KGHSH, CDR2 LQKENI. The CDR3 bases are TGTGCCAGCTCACCGGGGCCGGGACAGGGTCATGAAAAACTGTTTTTT. Translating gives CASSPGPGQGHEKLFF.

CDR3 DNA: TGCACCAGCAGCCAAGAACCCCCCCCGGGGATGGGCCCCTACTATGGCTACACCTTC. Translating gives CTSSQEPPPGMGPYYGYTF. The V and J genes are TRBV1 and TRBJ1-2. TRBV1 is a pseudogene segment. CDR3 length equals 19 residues.

The chain couples TRBV5-1 to TRBJ1-2, with D tentatively TRBD1 (5 bases). Germline values: CDR1 SGHRS, CDR2 YFSETQ. Trimming shortened V by 4 bases and J by 2 bases, and 12 bases separated the two germline ends. This CDR3 is 14 amino acids long. The CDR3 here is CASSPEPGNYGYTF. CDR3 coding DNA: TGCGCCAGCAGCCCAGAGCCAGGGAACTATGGCTACACCTTC.